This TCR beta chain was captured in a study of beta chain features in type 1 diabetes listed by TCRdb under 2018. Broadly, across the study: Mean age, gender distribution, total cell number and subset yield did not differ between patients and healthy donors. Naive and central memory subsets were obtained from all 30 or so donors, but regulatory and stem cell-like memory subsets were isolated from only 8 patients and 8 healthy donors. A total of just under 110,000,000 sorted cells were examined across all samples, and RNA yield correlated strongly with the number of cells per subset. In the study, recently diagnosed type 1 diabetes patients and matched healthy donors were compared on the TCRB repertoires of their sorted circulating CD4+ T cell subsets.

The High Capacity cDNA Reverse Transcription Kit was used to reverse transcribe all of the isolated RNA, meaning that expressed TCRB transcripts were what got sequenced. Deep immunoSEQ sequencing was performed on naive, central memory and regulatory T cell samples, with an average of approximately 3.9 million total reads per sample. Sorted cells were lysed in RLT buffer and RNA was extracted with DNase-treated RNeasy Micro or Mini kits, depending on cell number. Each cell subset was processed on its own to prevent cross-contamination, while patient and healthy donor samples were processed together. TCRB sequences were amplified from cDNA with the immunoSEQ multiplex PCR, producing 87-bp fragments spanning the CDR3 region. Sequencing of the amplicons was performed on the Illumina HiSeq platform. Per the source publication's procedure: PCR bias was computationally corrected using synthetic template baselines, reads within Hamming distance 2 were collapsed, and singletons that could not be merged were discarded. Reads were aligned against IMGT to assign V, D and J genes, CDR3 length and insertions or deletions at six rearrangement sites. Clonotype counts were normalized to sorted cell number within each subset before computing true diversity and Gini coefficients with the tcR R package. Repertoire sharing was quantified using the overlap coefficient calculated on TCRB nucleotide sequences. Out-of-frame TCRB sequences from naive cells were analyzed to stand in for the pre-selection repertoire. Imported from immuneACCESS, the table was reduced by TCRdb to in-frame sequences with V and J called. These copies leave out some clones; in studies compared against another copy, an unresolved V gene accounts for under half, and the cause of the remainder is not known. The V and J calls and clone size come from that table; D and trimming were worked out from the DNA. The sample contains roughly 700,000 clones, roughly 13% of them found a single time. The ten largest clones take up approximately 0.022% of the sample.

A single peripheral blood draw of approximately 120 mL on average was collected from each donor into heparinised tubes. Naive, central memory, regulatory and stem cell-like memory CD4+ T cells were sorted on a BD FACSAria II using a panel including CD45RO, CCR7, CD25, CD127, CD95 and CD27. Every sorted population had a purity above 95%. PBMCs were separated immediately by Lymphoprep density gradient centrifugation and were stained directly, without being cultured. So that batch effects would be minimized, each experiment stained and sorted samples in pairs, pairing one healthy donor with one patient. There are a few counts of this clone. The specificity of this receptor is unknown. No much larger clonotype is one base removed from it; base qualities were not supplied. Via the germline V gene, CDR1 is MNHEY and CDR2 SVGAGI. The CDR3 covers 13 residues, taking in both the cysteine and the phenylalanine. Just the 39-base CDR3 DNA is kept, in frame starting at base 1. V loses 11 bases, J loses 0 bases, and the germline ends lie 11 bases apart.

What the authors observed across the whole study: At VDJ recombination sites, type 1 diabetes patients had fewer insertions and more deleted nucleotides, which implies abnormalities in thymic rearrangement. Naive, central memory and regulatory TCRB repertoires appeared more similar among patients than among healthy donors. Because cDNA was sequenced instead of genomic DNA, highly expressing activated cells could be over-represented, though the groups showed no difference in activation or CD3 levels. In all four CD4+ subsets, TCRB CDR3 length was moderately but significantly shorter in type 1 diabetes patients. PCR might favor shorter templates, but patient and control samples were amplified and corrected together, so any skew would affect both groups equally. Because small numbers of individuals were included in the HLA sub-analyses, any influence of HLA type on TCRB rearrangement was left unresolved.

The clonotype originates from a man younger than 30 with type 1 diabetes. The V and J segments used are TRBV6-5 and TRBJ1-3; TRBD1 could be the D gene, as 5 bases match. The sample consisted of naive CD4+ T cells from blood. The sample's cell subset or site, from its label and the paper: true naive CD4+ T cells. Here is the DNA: TGTGCCTCCCACAGGCCCTCTGGAAACACCATATATTTT. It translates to CASHRPSGNTIYF.